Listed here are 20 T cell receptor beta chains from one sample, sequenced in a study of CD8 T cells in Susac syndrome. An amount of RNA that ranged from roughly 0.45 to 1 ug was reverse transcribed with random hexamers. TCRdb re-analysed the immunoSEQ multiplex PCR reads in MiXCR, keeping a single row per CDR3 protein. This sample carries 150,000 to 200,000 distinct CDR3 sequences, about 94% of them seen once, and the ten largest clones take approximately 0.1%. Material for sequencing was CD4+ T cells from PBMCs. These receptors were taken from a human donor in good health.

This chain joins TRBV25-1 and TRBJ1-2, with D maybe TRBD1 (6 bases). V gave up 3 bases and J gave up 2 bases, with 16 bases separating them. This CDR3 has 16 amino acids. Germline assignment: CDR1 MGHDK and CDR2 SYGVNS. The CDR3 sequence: CASSDYSGDWNYGYTF. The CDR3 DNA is TGTGCCAGCAGTGACTACTCAGGGGATTGGAACTATGGCTACACCTTC.

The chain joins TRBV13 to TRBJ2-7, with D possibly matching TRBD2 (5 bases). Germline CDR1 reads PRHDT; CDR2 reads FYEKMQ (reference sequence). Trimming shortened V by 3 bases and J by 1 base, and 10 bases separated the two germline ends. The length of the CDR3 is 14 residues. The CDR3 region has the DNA TGTGCCAGCAGCTTCCGGCGGGTGTCCTACGAGCAGTACTTC. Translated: CASSFRRVSYEQYF.

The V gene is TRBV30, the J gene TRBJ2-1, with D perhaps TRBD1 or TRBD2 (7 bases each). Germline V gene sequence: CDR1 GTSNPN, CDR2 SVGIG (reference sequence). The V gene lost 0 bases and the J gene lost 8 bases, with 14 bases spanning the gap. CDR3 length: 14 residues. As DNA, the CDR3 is TGTGCCTGGAGTGTACTCCAGGGGGGGTATGAGCAGTTCTTC. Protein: CAWSVLQGGYEQFF.

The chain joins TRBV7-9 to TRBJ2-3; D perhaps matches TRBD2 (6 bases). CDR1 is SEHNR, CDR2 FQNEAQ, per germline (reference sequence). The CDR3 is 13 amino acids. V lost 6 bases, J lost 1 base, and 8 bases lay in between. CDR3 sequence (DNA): TGTGCCAGCAGGTCGGGGGGCACAGATACGCAGTATTTT. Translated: CASRSGGTDTQYF.

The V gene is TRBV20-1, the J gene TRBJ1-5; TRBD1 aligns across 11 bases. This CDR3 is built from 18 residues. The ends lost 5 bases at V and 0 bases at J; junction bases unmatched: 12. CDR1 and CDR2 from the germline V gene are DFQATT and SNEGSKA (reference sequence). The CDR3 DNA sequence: TGCAGTGCTCCCTCGTGGGGACAGGGGGTTCATAGCAATCAGCCCCAGCATTTT. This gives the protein CSAPSWGQGVHSNQPQHF.

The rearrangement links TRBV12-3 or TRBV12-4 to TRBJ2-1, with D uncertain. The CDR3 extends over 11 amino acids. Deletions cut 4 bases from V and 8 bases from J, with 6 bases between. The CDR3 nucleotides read TGTGCCAGCAGTTATTTGGATGAGCAGTTCTTC. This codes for CASSYLDEQFF.

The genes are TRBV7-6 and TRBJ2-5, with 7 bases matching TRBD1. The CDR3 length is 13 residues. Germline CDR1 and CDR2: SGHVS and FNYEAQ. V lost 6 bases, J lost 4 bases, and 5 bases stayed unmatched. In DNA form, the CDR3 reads TGTGCCAGCAGGGGGGCAGGGGGAGAGACCCAGTACTTC. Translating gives CASRGAGGETQYF.

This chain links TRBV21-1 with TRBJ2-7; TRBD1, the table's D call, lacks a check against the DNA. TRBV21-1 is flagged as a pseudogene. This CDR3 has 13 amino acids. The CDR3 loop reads CASTSDRFYEQYF. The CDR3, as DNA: TGTGCCAGCACCTCGGACAGGTTCTACGAGCAGTACTTC.

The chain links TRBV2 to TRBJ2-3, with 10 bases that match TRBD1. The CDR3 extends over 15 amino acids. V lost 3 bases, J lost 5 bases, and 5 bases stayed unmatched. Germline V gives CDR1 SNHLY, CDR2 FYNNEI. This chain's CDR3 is CASSDTTGGKDTQYF. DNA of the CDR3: TGTGCCAGCAGTGATACGACAGGGGGCAAAGATACGCAGTATTTT.

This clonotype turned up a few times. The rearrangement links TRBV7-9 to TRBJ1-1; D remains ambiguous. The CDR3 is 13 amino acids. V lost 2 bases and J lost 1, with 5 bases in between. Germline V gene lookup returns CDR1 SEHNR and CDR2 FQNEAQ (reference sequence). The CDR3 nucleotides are TGTGCCAGCAGCTTAACTACGAACACTGAAGCTTTCTTT. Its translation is CASSLTTNTEAFF.

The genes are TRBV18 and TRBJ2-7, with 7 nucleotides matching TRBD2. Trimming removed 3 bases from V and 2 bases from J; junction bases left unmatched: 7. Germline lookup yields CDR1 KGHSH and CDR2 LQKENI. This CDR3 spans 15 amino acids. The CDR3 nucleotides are TGTGCCAGCTCACCGGGCGGGAGTGGGACCTACGAGCAGTACTTC. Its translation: CASSPGGSGTYEQYF.

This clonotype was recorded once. Here the CDR3 reads CSVGTSGPMGETQYF. The CDR3 DNA follows: TGCAGCGTCGGGACTAGCGGCCCGATGGGAGAGACCCAGTACTTC. The chain combines TRBV29-1 with TRBJ2-5, with 11 bases identical to TRBD2. Germline CDR1 SQVTM, CDR2 ANQGSEA. The trim removed 6 bases at V and 4 bases at J, leaving 10 bases unmatched. The CDR3 runs 15 residues.

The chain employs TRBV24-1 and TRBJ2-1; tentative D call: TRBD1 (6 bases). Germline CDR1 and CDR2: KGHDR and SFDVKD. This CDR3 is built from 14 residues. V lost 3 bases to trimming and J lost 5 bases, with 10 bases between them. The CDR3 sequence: CATSDATGHNEQFF. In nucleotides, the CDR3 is TGTGCCACCAGTGATGCGACAGGACACAATGAGCAGTTCTTC.

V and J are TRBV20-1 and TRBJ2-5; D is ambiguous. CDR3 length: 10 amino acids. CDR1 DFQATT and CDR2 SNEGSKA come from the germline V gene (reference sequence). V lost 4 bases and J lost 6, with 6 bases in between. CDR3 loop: CSAIMQTQYF. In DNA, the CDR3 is TGCAGTGCTATTATGCAGACCCAGTACTTC.

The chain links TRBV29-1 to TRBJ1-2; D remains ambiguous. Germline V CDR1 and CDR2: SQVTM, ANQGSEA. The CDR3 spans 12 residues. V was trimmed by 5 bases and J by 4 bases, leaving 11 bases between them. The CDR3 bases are TGCAGCGTTAAAGGATCCTCCTATGGCTACACCTTC. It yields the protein CSVKGSSYGYTF.

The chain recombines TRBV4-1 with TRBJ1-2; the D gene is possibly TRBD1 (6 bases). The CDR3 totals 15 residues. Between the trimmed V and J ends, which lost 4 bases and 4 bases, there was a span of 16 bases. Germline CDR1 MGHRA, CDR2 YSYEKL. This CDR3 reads CASSPLGGQFYGYTF. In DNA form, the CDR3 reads TGCGCCAGCAGCCCCCTGGGGGGGCAGTTCTATGGCTACACCTTC.

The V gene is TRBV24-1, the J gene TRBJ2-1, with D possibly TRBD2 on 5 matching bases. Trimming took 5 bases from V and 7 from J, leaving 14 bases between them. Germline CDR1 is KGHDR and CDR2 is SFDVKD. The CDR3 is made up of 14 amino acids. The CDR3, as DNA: TGTGCCACCAGTGCGGGAAGTTATACTAATGAGCAGTTCTTC. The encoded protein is CATSAGSYTNEQFF.

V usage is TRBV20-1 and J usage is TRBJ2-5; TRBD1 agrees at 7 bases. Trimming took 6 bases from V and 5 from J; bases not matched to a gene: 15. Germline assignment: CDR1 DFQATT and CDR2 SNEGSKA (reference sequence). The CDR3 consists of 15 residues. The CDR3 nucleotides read TGCAGTGCGCCCACCGGGACAGTGACGGTGGAGACCCAGTACTTC. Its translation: CSAPTGTVTVETQYF.

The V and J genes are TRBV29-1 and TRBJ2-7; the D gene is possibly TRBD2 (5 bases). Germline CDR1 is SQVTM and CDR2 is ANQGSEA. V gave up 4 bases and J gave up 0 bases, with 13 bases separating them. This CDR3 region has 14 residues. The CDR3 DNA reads TGCAGCGTTGTGATCGGGATCAGCTCCTACGAGCAGTACTTC. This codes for CSVVIGISSYEQYF.

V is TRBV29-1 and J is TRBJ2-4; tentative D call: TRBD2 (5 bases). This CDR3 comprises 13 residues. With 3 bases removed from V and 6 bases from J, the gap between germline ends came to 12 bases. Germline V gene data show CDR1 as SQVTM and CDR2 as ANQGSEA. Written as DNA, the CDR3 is TGCAGCGTTGAGGACGGCGCGGGAAACATTCAGTACTTC. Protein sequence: CSVEDGAGNIQYF. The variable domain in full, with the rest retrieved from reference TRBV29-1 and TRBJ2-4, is SAVISQKPSRDICQRGTSLTIQCQVDSQVTMMFWYRQQPGQSLTLIATANQGSEATYESGFVIDKFPISRPNLTFSTLTVSNMSPEDSSIYLCSVEDGAGNIQYFGAGTRLSVL.